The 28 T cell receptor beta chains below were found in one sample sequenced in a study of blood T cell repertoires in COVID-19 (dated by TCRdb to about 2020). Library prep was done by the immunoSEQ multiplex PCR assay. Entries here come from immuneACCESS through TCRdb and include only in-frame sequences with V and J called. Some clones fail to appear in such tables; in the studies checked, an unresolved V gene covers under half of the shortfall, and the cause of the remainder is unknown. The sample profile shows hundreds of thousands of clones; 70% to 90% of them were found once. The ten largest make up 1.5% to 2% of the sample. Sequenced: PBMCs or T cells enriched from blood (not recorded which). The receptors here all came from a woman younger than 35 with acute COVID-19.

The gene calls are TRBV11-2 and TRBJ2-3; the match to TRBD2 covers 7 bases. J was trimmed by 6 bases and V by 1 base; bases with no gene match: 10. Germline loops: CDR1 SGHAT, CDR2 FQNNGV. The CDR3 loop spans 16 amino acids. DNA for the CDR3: TGTGCCAGCAGCTTAGGGGGCGGGAGTAAGGGGGATACGCAGTATTTT. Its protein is CASSLGGGSKGDTQYF.

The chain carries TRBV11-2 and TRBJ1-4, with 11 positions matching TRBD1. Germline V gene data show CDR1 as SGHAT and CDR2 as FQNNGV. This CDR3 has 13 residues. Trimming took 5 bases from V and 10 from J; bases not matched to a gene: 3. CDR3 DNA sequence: TGTGCCAGCAGCCAAGGACAGGGGGCAAAACTGTTTTTT. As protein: CASSQGQGAKLFF.

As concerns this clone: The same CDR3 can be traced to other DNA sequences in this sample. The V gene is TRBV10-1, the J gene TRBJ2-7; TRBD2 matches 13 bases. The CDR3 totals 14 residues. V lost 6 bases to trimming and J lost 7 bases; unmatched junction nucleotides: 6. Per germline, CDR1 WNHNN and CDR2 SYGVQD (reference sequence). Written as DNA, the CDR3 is TGCGCCAGCAGCGAGGGACTAGCGGGATATGAGCAGTACTTC. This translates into CASSEGLAGYEQYF.

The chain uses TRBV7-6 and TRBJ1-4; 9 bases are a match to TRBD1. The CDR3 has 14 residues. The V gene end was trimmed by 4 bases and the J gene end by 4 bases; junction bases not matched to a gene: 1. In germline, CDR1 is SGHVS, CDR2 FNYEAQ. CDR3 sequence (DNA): TGTGCCAGCAGCTCGGGACAGGGTAATGAAAAACTGTTTTTT. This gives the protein CASSSGQGNEKLFF.

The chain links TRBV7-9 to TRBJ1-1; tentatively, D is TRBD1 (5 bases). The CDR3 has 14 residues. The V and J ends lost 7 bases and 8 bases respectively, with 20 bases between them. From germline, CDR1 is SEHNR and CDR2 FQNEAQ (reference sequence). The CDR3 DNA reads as TGTGCCAGCACCCTGGACATCGTAGCCCGAGAAGCTTTCTTT. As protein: CASTLDIVAREAFF.

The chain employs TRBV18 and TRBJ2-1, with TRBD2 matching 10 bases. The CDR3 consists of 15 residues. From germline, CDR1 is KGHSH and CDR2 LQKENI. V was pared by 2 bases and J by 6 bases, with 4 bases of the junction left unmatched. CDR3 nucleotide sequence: TGTGCCAGCTCACCAAGAACTAGCGGGGCCAATGAGCAGTTCTTC. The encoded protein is CASSPRTSGANEQFF.

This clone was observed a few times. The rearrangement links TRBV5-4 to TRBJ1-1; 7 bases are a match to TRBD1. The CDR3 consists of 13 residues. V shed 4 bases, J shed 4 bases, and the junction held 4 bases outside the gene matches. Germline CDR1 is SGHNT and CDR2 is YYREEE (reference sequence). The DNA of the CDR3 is TGTGCCAGCAGCCCGACAGGGATCACTGAAGCTTTCTTT. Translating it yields CASSPTGITEAFF.

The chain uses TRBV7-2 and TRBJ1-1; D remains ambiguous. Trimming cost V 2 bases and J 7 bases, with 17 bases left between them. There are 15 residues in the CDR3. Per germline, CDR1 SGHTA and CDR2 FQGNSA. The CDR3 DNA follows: TGTGCCAGCAGCTTATTATCATCGGCAGCGAATGAAGCTTTCTTT. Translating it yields CASSLLSSAANEAFF.

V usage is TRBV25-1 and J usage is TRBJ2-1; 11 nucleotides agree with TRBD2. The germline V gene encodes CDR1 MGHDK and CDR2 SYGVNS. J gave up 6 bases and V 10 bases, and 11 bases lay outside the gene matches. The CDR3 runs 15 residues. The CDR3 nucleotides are TGTGCCACCTCGCCGGCTAGCGGGAGGCTCAATGAGCAGTTCTTC. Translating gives CATSPASGRLNEQFF.

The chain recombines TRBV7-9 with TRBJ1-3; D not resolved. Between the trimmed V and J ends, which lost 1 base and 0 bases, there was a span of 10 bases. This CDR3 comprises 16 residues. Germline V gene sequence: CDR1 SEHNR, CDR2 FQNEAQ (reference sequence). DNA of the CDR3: TGTGCCAGCAGCTTAGAGGCGGCTAGCTCTGGAAACACCATATATTTT. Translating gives CASSLEAASSGNTIYF.

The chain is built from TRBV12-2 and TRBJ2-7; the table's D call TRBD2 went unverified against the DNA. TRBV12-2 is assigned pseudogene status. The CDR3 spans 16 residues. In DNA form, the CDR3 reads TGTGCAAGTCGCTTAGCCCCACTAGCGGGAGCCTACGAGCCCTACTTC. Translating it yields CASRLAPLAGAYEPYF.

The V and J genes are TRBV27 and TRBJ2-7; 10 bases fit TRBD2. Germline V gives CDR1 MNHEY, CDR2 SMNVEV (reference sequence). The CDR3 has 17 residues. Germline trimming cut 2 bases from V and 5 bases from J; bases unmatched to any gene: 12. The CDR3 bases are TGTGCCAGCAGTTTAGGGGTACTAACTAGCGGGATGGACGAGCAGTACTTC. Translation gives CASSLGVLTSGMDEQYF.

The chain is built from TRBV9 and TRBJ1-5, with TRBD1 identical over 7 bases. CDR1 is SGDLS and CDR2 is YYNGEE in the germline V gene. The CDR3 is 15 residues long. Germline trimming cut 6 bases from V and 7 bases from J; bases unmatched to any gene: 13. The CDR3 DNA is TGTGCCAGCACCTCTATCAACAGGGGAGGCCAGCCCCAGCATTTT. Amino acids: CASTSINRGGQPQHF. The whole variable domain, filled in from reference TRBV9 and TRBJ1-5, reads DSGVTQTPKHLITATGQRVTLRCSPRSGDLSVYWYQQSLDQGLQFLIQYYNGEERAKGNILERFSAQQFPDLHSELNLSSLELGDSALYFCASTSINRGGQPQHFGDGTRLSIL.

This CDR3 is CATSDPQAVQPQHF. The CDR3 coding sequence is TGTGCCACCAGTGATCCTCAGGCTGTGCAGCCCCAGCATTTT. V gene TRBV24-1 combines with J gene TRBJ1-5; D remains unclear. Germline-derived CDR1 and CDR2 are KGHDR and SFDVKD. V was trimmed by 3 bases and J by 7 bases, leaving 12 bases between them. This CDR3 is 14 amino acids long.

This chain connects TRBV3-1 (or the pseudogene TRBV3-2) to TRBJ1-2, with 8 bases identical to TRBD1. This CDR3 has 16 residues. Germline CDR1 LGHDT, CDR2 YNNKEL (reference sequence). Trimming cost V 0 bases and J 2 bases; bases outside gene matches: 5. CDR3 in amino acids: CASSQDGAGGNYGYTF. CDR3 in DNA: TGTGCCAGCAGCCAAGATGGGGCAGGGGGCAACTATGGCTACACCTTC.

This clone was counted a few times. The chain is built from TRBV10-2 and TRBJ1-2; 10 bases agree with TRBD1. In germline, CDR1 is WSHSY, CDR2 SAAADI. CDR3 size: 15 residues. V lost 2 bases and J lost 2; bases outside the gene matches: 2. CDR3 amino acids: CASSEPGQGNYGYTF. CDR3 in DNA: TGCGCCAGCAGTGAGCCGGGACAGGGGAACTATGGCTACACCTTC.

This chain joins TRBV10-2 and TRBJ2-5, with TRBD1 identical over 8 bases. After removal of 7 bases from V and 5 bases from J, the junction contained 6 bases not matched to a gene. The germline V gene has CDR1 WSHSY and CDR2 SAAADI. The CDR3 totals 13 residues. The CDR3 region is CASKPGGAETQYF. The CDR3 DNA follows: TGCGCCAGCAAACCAGGGGGCGCGGAGACCCAGTACTTC.

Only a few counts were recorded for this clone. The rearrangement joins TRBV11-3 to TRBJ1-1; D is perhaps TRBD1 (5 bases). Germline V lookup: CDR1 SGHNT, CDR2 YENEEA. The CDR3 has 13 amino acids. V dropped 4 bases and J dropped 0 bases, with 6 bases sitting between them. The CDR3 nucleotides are TGTGCCAGCAGCTCGGGGGTGAACACTGAAGCTTTCTTT. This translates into CASSSGVNTEAFF.

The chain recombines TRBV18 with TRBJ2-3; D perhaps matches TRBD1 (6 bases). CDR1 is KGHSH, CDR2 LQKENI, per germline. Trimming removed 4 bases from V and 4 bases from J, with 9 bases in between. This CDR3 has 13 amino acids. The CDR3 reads CASSLNRADTQYF. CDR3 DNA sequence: TGTGCCAGCTCACTAAACAGGGCAGATACGCAGTATTTT.

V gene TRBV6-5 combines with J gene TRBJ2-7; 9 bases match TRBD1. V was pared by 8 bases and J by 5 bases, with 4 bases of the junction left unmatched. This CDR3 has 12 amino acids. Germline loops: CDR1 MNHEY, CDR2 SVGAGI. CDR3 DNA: TGTGCCAGCCGGGACAGGGTGAACGAGCAGTACTTC. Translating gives CASRDRVNEQYF.

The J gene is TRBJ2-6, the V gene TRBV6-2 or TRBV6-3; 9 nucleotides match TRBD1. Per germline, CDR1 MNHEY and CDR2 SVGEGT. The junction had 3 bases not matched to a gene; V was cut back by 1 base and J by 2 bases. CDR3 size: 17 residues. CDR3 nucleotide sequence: TGTGCCAGCAGTTACTTGACAGGGGGTACTGGGGCCAACGTCCTGACTTTC. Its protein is CASSYLTGGTGANVLTF.

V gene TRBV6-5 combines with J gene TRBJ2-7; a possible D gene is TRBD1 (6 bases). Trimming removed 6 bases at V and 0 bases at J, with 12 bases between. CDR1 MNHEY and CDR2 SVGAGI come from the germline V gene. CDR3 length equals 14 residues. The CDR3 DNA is TGTGCCAGCAGAAAGGACAGACCCTCCTACGAGCAGTACTTC. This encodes CASRKDRPSYEQYF.

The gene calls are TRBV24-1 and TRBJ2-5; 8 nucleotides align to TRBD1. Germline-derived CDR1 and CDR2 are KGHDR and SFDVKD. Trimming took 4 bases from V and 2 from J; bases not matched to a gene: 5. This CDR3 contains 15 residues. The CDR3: CATSDAGQAQETQYF. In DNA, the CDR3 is TGTGCCACCAGTGACGCGGGACAGGCTCAAGAGACCCAGTACTTC.

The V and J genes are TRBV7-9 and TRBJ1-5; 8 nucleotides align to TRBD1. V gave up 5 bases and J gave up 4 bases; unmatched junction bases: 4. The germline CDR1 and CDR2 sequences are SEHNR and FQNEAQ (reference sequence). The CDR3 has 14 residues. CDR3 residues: CASSPGGGNQPQHF. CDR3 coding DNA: TGTGCCAGCAGCCCAGGGGGCGGGAATCAGCCCCAGCATTTT.

CDR3: CASSYQGANTEAFF. Here the CDR3 DNA reads TGTGCCAGCAGTTATCAAGGAGCGAACACTGAAGCTTTCTTT. This chain connects TRBV6-5 to TRBJ1-1, with no clear D. The CDR3 length is 14 residues. Germline CDR1 is MNHEY and CDR2 is SVGAGI. V was clipped by 3 bases and J by 1 base, with 9 bases between them.

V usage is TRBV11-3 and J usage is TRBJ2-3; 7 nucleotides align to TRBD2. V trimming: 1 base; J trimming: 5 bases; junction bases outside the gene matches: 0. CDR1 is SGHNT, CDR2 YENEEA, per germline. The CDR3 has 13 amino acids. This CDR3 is CASSLGTRDTQYF. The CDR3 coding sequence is TGTGCCAGCAGCTTAGGGACTAGAGATACGCAGTATTTT.

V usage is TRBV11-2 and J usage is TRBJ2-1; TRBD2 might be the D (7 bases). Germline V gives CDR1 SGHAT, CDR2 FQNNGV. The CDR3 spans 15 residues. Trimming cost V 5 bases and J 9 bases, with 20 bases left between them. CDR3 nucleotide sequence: TGTGCCAGCAGCACAAACTTGAGAAGGGGGGGTGAGCAGTTCTTC. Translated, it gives CASSTNLRRGGEQFF.

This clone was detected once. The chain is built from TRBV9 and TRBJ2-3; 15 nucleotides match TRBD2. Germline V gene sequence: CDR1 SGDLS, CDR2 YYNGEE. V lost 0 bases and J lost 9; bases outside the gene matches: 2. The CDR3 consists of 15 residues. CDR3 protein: CASSVEGLAGGTQYF. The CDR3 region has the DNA TGTGCCAGCAGCGTAGAAGGACTAGCGGGGGGGACGCAGTATTTT.